A single sample gave rise to the 4 T cell receptor beta chains below, sequenced in a study of blood T cell repertoires in COVID-19. The repertoire was sequenced with immunoSEQ multiplex PCR; TCRdb's copy has only in-frame clones and lacks some. The table records about 200,000 clones, 70% to 90% of them present only once. The sequencing sample was made of peripheral blood. The receptors here all came from a man older than 75 with acute or convalescent COVID-19.

This clone came up a few times. V and J are TRBV19 and TRBJ1-2, with D hard to call. The V end was cut by 7 bases, the J end by 8 bases, with 23 bases between. From germline, CDR1 is LNHDA and CDR2 SQIVND (reference sequence). The CDR3 has 15 residues. CDR3 nucleotides: TGTGCCAGTACCCCGCAATTCCGAAGACAAAGAGGCTACACCTTC. Protein: CASTPQFRRQRGYTF. Based on the CDR3 plus reference TRBV19 and TRBJ1-2, the full variable domain is DGGITQSPKYLFRKEGQNVTLSCEQNLNHDAMYWYRQDPGQGLRLIYYSQIVNDFQKGDIAEGYSVSREKKESFPLTVTSAQKNPTAFYLCASTPQFRRQRGYTFGSGTRLTVV.

The V gene is TRBV27, the J gene TRBJ2-4, with 7 bases identical to TRBD1. The CDR3 spans 18 residues. The trim removed 4 bases at V and 1 base at J, leaving 13 bases unmatched. Germline CDR1 is MNHEY and CDR2 is SMNVEV (reference sequence). DNA of the CDR3: TGTGCCAGCAGTTACGACAGGGTATCGGTAGTGGCCAAAAACATTCAGTACTTC. Translated: CASSYDRVSVVAKNIQYF.

This chain joins TRBV7-9 and TRBJ2-3, with 12 nucleotides matching TRBD2. With 1 base clipped from V and 14 bases from J, the junction kept 10 bases outside the gene matches. The germline V gene encodes CDR1 SEHNR and CDR2 FQNEAQ (reference sequence). The CDR3 is made up of 15 amino acids. CDR3 in DNA: TGTGCCAGCAGCTTAGGCGACAGACTAGCGGGAGAGACGTATTTT. Its translation is CASSLGDRLAGETYF.

V and J are TRBV6-6 and TRBJ1-1; the D is unclear. Germline CDR1 reads MNHNY; CDR2 reads SVGAGI (reference sequence). V shed 6 bases and J shed 0 bases, with 8 bases lying between them. This CDR3 region has 13 residues. The CDR3 DNA reads as TGTGCCAGCAGGTCCGGGGTGAACACTGAAGCTTTCTTT. Translated: CASRSGVNTEAFF.